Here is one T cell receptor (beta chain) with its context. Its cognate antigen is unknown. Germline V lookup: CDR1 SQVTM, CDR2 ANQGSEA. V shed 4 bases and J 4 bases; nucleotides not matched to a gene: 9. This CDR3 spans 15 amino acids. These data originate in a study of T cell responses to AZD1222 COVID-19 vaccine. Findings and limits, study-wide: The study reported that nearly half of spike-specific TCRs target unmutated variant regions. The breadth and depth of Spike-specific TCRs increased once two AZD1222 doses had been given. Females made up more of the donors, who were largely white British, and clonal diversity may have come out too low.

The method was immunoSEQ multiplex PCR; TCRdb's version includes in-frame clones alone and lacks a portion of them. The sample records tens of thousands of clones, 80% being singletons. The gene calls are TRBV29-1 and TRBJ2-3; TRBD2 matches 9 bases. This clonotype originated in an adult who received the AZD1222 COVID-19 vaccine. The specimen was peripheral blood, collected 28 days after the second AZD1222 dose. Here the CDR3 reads CSVAPAASGADTQYF. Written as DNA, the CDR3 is TGCAGCGTTGCCCCTGCGGCTAGCGGGGCAGATACGCAGTATTTT.